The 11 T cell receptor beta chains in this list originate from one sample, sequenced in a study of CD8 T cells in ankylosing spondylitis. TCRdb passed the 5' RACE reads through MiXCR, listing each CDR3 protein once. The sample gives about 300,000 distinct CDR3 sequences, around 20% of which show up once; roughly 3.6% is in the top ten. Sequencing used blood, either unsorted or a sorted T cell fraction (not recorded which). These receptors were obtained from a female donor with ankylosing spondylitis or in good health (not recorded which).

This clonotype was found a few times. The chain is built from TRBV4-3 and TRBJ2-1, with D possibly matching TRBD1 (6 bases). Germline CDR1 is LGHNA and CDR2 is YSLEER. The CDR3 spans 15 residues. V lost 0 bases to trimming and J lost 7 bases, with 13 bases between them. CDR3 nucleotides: TGCGCCAGCAGCCAAGAAGGGGGAAAGAGGAATGAGCAGTTCTTC. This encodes CASSQEGGKRNEQFF.

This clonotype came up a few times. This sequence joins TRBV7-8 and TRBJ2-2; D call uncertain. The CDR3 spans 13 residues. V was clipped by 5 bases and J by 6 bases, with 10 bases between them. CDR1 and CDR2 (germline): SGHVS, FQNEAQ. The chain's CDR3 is CASSRSSSGELFF. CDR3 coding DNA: TGTGCCAGCAGCCGCTCTTCGTCCGGGGAGCTGTTTTTT.

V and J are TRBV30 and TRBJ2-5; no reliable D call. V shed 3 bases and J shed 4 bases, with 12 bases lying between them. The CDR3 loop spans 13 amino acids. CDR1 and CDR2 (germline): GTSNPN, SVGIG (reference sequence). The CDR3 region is CAWRTLSRETQYF. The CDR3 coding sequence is TGTGCCTGGAGGACCCTTAGCCGAGAGACCCAGTACTTC.

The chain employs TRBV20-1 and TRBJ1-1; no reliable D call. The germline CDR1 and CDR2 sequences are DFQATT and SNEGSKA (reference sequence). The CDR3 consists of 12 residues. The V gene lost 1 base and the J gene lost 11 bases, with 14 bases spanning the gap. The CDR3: CSARAQPQDAFF. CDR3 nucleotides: TGCAGTGCTAGAGCCCAACCCCAGGACGCTTTCTTT.

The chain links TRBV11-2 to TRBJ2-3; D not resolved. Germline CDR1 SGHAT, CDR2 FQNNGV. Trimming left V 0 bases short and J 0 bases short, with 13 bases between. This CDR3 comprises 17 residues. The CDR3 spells CASSLDGYILSTDTQYF. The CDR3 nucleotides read TGTGCCAGCAGCTTAGACGGGTATATTTTGAGCACAGATACGCAGTATTTT.

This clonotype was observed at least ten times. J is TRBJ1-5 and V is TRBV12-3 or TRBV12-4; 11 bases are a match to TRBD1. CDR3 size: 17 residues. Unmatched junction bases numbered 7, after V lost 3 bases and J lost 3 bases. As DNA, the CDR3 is TGTGCCAGCAGTTTTGGGACAGGGGGTAGAAACAATCAGCCCCAGCATTTT. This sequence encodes CASSFGTGGRNNQPQHF.

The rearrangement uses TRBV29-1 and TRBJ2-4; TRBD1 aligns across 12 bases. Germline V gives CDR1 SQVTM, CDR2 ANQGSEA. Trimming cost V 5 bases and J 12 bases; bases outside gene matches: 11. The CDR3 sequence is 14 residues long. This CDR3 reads CSVKRGQGANAQYF. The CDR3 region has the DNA TGCAGCGTTAAAAGGGGACAGGGGGCTAACGCTCAGTACTTC. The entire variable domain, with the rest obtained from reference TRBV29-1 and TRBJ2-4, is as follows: SAVISQKPSRDICQRGTSLTIQCQVDSQVTMMFWYRQQPGQSLTLIATANQGSEATYESGFVIDKFPISRPNLTFSTLTVSNMSPEDSSIYLCSVKRGQGANAQYFGAGTRLSVL.

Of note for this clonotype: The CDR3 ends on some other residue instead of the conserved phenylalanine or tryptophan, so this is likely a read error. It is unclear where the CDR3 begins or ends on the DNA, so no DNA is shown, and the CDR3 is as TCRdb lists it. The CDR3 spells CAWSWSSKLL. This chain joins TRBV30 and TRBJ1-2. The CDR3 totals 10 residues, both ends included. The germline CDR1 and CDR2 sequences are GTSNPN and SVGIG (reference sequence).

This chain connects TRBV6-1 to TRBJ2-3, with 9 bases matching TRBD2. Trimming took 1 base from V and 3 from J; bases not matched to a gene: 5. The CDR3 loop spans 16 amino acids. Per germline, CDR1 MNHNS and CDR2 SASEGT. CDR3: CASSEGVSGSTDTQYF. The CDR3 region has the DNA TGTGCCAGCAGTGAAGGTGTTAGCGGGAGTACAGATACGCAGTATTTT.

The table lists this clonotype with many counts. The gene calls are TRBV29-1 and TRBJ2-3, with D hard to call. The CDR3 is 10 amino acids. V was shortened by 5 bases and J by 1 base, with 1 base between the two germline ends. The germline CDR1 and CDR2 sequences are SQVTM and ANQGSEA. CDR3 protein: CSVCTDTQYF. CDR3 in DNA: TGCAGCGTTTGCACAGATACGCAGTATTTT.

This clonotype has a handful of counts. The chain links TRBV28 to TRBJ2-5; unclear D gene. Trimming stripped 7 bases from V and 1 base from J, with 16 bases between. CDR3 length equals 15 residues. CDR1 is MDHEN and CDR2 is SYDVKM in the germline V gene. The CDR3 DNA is TGTGCCAGCAAGGTGCGCAGTCCGATCCAAGAGACCCAGTACTTC. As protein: CASKVRSPIQETQYF.